This entry lists 12 T cell receptor beta chains sequenced from one sample in a study of metastatic and nonmetastatic thyroid tumors. Using MiXCR, TCRdb re-called clones from the PCR reads. The sample includes 20,000 to 30,000 clones, 15% to 20% of them seen just once. No treatment of any kind had been given to any patient before thyroid surgery. Sequencing input: blood. The receptors derive from a male donor with papillary thyroid cancer or a benign thyroid nodule (not recorded which). Some clones in this sample may be carry-over from other donors' samples.

Concerning this clone: It may be a read error: a sequence one base away is much more abundant. The V gene is TRBV7-8, the J gene TRBJ2-5, with D perhaps TRBD1 (6 bases). The CDR3 length is 14 residues. V lost 0 bases and J 5 bases, leaving 10 bases between the germline ends. Germline loops: CDR1 SGHVS, CDR2 FQNEAQ. CDR3 loop: CASSLAQGYETQYF. Written as DNA, the CDR3 is TGTGCCAGCAGCTTAGCCCAGGGGTACGAGACCCAGTACTTC.

This clone was detected many times. One junction end does not reproduce the germline sequence, and a read error may be involved. This sample includes further DNA sequences coding for the same CDR3. The chain combines TRBV18 with TRBJ2-3; D possibly corresponds to TRBD1 (5 bases). The CDR3 is 15 amino acids. From germline, CDR1 is KGHSH and CDR2 LQKENI. Here the CDR3 reads CASSPSAGNTDTQYF. The CDR3 DNA follows: TGCGCCAGCTCACCATCTGCAGGGAACACAGATACGCAGTATTTT.

This clone has only a few counts. The chain couples TRBV6-5 to TRBJ1-5; 7 bases align to TRBD1. Germline loops: CDR1 MNHEY, CDR2 SVGAGI. With V trimmed by 2 bases and J by 6 bases, 4 bases remained unmatched. The CDR3 sequence is 14 residues long. Here the CDR3 reads CASSYRGRSQPQHF. The CDR3, as DNA: TGTGCCAGCAGTTACAGGGGGCGAAGTCAGCCCCAGCATTTT.

The J gene is TRBJ1-5, the V gene TRBV20-1, with TRBD1 as a possible D gene (6 bases). CDR3 length: 13 amino acids. From germline, CDR1 is DFQATT and CDR2 SNEGSKA (reference sequence). Deletions cut 6 bases from V and 3 bases from J, with 12 bases between. The CDR3 sequence is CSAIGQSNQPQHF. The CDR3 DNA is TGCAGTGCCATTGGACAGTCCAATCAGCCCCAGCATTTT.

This clone occurred many times. This sequence joins TRBV20-1 and TRBJ2-7; TRBD2 matches 12 bases. V lost 4 bases, J lost 2 bases, and 6 bases stayed unmatched. Germline V gene sequence: CDR1 DFQATT, CDR2 SNEGSKA (reference sequence). The CDR3 runs 15 residues. The CDR3 sequence is CSATTSGREPYEQYF. The CDR3 coding sequence is TGCAGTGCTACGACTAGCGGGAGAGAACCCTACGAGCAGTACTTC.

Only a few counts were recorded for this clone. In DNA, the CDR3 is TGTGCCACCAGCATACTGGGGGGACATGGGAGATCGTTCTTC. Translation: CATSILGGHGRSFF. V usage is TRBV15 and J usage is TRBJ2-1, with D possibly called TRBD1 or TRBD2 (6 bases each). Trimming took off 4 bases at V and 15 bases at J, with 22 bases between the two ends. The CDR3 extends over 14 amino acids. From germline, CDR1 is LNHNV and CDR2 YYDKDF (reference sequence).

This clone was seen repeatedly, ten times or more. CDR3 DNA sequence: TGTGCCAGCAGCCCTTACCCATTTGGAGTTTTGAGCAATCAGCCCCAGCATTTT. This encodes CASSPYPFGVLSNQPQHF. This chain links TRBV28 with TRBJ1-5; D is unresolved. The V gene's germline CDR1 is MDHEN and CDR2 SYDVKM. The CDR3 covers 18 residues. V gave up 6 bases and J gave up 1 base, with 22 bases separating them.

The chain has TRBV20-1 and TRBJ1-3, with a weak D call TRBD1 (6 bases). V lost 1 base, J lost 3 bases, and 10 bases lay in between. Germline V gene sequence: CDR1 DFQATT, CDR2 SNEGSKA (reference sequence). This CDR3 is built from 14 residues. CDR3 protein: CSARGQGYGNTIYF. As DNA, the CDR3 is TGCAGTGCTAGAGGCCAGGGGTATGGAAACACCATATATTTT.

This sequence joins TRBV11-2 and TRBJ2-3, with 10 bases identical to TRBD2. Germline V gives CDR1 SGHAT, CDR2 FQNNGV. Germline trimming cut 1 base from V and 3 bases from J; bases unmatched to any gene: 1. The CDR3 is made up of 15 amino acids. Here the CDR3 reads CASSLGSGGTDTQYF. In nucleotides, the CDR3 is TGTGCCAGCAGCTTAGGTAGCGGGGGGACAGATACGCAGTATTTT. Drawing the rest from reference TRBV11-2 and TRBJ2-3, the complete variable domain is EAGVAQSPRYKIIEKRQSVAFWCNPISGHATLYWYQQILGQGPKLLIQFQNNGVVDDSQLPKDRFSAERLKGVDSTLKIQPAKLEDSAVYLCASSLGSGGTDTQYFGPGTRLTVL.

The sample holds one count of this clone. The chain is built from TRBV11-1 and TRBJ2-2; no reliable D call. V lost 1 base and J 1 base, leaving 10 bases between the germline ends. CDR1 SGHAT and CDR2 FQDESV come from the germline V gene (reference sequence). The length of the CDR3 is 16 residues. The CDR3 spells CASSLVYSQNTGELFF. CDR3 DNA sequence: TGTGCCAGCAGCTTAGTCTACAGTCAGAACACCGGGGAGCTGTTTTTT.

This clone is labeled as medium-sized. The chain combines TRBV6-1 with TRBJ2-1; possibly TRBD2 for D (5 bases). This CDR3 comprises 15 residues. The germline V and J ends were trimmed by 6 bases and 5 bases, with 17 bases remaining between them. Germline-derived CDR1 and CDR2 are MNHNS and SASEGT. CDR3 in DNA: TGTGCCAGCAGCCCCGGGCGGGTTGGGAACAATGAGCAGTTCTTC. Translated, it gives CASSPGRVGNNEQFF.

This clone was counted at least ten times. The chain is built from TRBV3-1 and TRBJ1-1, with D possibly TRBD1 on 6 matching bases. The germline gives CDR1 LGHDT, CDR2 YNNKEL (reference sequence). Trimming shortened V by 1 base and J by 2 bases, and 8 bases separated the two germline ends. The length of the CDR3 is 14 residues. The CDR3 DNA reads as TGTGCCAGCAGCCAAGGGACAGCAAACACTGAAGCTTTCTTT. Amino acids: CASSQGTANTEAFF.